This T cell receptor beta chain was sequenced in a study of blood T cell repertoires in COVID-19. For the study at large: Acute-phase and convalescent COVID-19 samples originated in the United States, Italy and Spain.

The CDR3 is 15 residues long. Germline lookup yields CDR1 MDHEN and CDR2 SYDVKM. V was pared by 4 bases and J by 3 bases, with 15 bases between. Everyone who took part was roughly 18 to 100 years old, and they came from about two dozen US areas. Participants reported their clinical history, and cohort assignment relied on those reports. Two negative PCRs, clearance, or symptom resolution had been documented for recovered Cohort 3 donors. This clone turned up a few times. Produced via immunoSEQ multiplex PCR; TCRdb's table is partial and in-frame only. The sample holds a few hundred thousand clones, 75% to 90% seen once.

The chain uses TRBV28 and TRBJ1-2; TRBD1 might be the D (6 bases). Sequencing input: PBMCs or T cells enriched from blood (not recorded which). This TCR was sampled from a woman in her fifties or sixties who had recovered from COVID-19. CDR3: CASSSPGGGYYGYTF. In DNA form, the CDR3 reads TGTGCCAGCAGTTCCCCGGGGGGCGGCTACTATGGCTACACCTTC.